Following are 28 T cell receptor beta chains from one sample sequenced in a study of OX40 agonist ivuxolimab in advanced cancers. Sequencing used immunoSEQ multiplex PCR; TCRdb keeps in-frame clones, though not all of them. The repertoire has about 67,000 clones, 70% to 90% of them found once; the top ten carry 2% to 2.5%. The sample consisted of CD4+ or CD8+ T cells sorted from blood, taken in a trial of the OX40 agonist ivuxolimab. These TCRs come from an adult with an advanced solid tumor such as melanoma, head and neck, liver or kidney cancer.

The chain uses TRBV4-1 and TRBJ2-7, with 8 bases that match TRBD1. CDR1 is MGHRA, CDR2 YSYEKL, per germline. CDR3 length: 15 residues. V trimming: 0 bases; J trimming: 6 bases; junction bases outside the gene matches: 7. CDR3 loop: CASSQDGAGGSEQYF. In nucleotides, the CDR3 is TGCGCCAGCAGCCAAGACGGGGCAGGGGGCTCCGAGCAGTACTTC.

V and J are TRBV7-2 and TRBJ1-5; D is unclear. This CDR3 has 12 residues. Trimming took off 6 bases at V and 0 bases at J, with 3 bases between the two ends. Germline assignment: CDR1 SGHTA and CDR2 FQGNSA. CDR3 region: CASSLSNQPQHF. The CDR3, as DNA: TGTGCCAGCAGTCTTAGCAATCAGCCCCAGCATTTT.

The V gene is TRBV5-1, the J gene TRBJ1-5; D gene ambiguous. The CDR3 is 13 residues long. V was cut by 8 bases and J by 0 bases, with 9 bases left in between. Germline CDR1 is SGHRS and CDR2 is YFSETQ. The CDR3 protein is CASAVSSNQPQHF. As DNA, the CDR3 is TGCGCCAGTGCAGTTAGTAGCAATCAGCCCCAGCATTTT.

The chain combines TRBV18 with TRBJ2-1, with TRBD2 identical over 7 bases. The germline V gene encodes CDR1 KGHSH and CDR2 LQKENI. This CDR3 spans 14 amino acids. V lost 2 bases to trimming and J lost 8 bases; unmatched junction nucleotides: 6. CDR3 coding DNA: TGTGCCAGCTCACCATCTGGCGGGAGTTATGAGCAGTTCTTC. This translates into CASSPSGGSYEQFF.

The CDR3 DNA follows: TGTGCCACGAAGACACTAACTGACACTAATGAAAAACTGTTTTTT. Its translation: CATKTLTDTNEKLFF. The V gene is TRBV28, the J gene TRBJ1-4; no firm D call. V lost 10 bases, J lost 2 bases, and 17 bases lay in between. The CDR3 sequence is 15 residues long. Germline V gene lookup returns CDR1 MDHEN and CDR2 SYDVKM.

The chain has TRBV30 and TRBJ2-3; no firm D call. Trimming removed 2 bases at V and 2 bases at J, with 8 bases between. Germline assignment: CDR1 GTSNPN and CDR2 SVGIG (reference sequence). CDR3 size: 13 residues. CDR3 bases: TGTGCCTGGAGTAGGATTCTCACAGATACGCAGTATTTT. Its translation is CAWSRILTDTQYF.

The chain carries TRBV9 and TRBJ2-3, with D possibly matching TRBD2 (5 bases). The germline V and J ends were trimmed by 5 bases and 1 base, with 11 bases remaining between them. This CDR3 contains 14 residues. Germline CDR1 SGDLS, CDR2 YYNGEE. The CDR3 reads CASSKVGGTDTQYF. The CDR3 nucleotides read TGTGCCAGCAGTAAGGTCGGGGGCACAGATACGCAGTATTTT.

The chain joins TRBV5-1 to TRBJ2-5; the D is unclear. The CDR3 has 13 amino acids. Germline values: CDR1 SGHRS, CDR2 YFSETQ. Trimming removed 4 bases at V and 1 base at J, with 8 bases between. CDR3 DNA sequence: TGCGCCAGCAGCAGGGAATCCCAAGAGACCCAGTACTTC. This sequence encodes CASSRESQETQYF. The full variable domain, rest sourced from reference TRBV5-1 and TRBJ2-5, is KAGVTQTPRYLIKTRGQQVTLSCSPISGHRSVSWYQQTPGQGLQFLFEYFSETQRNKGNFPGRFSGRQFSNSRSEMNVSTLELGDSALYLCASSRESQETQYFGPGTRLLVL.

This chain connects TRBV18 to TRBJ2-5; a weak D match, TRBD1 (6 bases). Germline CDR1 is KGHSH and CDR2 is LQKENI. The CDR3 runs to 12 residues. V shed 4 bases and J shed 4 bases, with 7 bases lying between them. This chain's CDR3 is CASSRGGETQYF. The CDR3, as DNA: TGTGCCAGCTCACGAGGGGGAGAGACCCAGTACTTC.

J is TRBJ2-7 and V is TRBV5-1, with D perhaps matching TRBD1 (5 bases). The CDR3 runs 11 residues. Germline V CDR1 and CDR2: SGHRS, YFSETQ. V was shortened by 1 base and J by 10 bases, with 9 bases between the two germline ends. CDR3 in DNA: TGCGCCAGCAGCTTGCAGGGTAAACAGTACTTC. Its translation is CASSLQGKQYF.

DNA of the CDR3: TGTGCCAGCAGGCTCGGACTAGCTGAGAGGGGTACGCAGTATTTT. Translating gives CASRLGLAERGTQYF. The chain combines TRBV7-2 with TRBJ2-3; 8 bases are a match to TRBD2. V shed 6 bases, J shed 8 bases, and the junction held 13 bases outside the gene matches. Germline CDR1 SGHTA, CDR2 FQGNSA. This CDR3 is built from 15 residues.

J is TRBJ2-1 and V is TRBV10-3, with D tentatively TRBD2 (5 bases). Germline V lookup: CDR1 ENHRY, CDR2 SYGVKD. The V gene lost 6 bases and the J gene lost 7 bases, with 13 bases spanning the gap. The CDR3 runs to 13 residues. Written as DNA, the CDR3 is TGTGCCATCAGGAGGGTTAGCGCGAATGAGCAGTTCTTC. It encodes CAIRRVSANEQFF.

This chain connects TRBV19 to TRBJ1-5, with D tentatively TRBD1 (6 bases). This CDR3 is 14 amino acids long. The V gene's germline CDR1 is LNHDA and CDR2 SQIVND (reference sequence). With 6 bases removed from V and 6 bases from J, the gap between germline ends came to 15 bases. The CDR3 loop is CASRSRGSFQPQHF. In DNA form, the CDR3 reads TGTGCCAGTAGATCCAGGGGAAGCTTTCAGCCCCAGCATTTT.

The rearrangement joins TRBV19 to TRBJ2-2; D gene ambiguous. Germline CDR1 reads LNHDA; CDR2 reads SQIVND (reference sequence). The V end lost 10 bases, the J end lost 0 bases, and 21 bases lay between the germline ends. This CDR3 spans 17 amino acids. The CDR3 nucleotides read TGTGCCACTAAAATTAAGAATCACGGATCGAACACCGGGGAGCTGTTTTTT. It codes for CATKIKNHGSNTGELFF.

The CDR3 region has the DNA TGTGCCAGCAGCTTGGTCTGGTCCGAAGAGACCCAGTACTTC. It encodes CASSLVWSEETQYF. The gene calls are TRBV5-6 and TRBJ2-5; unclear D gene. Germline values: CDR1 SGHDT, CDR2 YYEEEE. The CDR3 has 14 amino acids. The V end was cut by 0 bases, the J end by 3 bases, with 9 bases between.

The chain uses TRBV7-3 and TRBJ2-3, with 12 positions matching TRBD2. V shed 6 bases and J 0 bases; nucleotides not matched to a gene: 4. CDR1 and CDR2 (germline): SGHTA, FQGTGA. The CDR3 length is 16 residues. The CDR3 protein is CASSRGTSGSTDTQYF. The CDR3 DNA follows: TGTGCCAGCAGTCGAGGGACTAGCGGGAGCACAGATACGCAGTATTTT. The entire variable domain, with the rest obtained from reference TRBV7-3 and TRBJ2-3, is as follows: GAGVSQTPSNKVTEKGKYVELRCDPISGHTALYWYRQSLGQGPEFLIYFQGTGAADDSGLPNDRFFAVRPEGSVSTLKIQRTERGDSAVYLCASSRGTSGSTDTQYFGPGTRLTVL.

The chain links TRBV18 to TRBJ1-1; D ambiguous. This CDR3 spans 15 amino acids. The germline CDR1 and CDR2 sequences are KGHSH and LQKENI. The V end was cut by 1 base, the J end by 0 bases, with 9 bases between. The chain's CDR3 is CASSPRAGMNTEAFF. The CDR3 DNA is TGTGCCAGCTCACCACGGGCAGGCATGAACACTGAAGCTTTCTTT.

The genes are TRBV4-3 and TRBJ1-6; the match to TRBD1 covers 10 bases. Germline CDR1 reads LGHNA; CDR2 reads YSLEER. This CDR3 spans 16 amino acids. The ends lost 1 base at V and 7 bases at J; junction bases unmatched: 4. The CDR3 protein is CASSQALTGGNSPLHF. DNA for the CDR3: TGCGCCAGCAGCCAAGCCTTGACAGGGGGCAATTCACCCCTCCACTTT.

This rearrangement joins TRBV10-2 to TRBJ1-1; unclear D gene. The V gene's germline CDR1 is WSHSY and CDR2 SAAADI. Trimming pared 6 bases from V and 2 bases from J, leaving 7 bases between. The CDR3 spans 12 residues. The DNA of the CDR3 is TGCGCCAGCAGCACGCCAAACACTGAAGCTTTCTTT. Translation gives CASSTPNTEAFF.

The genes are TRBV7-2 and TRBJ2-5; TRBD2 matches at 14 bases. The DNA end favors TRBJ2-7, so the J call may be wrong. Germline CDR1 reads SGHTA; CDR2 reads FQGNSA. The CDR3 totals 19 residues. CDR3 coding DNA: TGTGCCAGCAGCTCAACGGCCGGGACTAGCGGGAGTTTTTACAACGAGCAGTACTTC. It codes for CASSSTAGTSGSFYNEQYF.

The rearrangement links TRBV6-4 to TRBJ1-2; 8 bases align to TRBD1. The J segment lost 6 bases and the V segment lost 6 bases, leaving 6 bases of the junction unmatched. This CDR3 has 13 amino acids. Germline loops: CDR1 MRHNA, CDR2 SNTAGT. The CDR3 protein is CASRAQGADGYTF. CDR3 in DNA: TGTGCCAGCAGAGCCCAGGGGGCGGATGGCTACACCTTC.

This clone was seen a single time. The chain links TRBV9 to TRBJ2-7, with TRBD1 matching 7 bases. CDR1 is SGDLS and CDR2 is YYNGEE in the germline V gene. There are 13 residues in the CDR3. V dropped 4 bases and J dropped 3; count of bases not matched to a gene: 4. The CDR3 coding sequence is TGTGCCAGCAGCCCCCGACAGGGCTACGAGCAGTACTTC. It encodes CASSPRQGYEQYF.

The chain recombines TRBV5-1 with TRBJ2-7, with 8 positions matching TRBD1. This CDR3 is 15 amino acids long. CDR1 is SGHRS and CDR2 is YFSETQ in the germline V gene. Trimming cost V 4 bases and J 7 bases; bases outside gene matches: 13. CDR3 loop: CASSPSGGPLGEQYF. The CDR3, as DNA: TGCGCCAGCAGCCCCTCAGGGGGCCCCCTTGGTGAGCAGTACTTC.

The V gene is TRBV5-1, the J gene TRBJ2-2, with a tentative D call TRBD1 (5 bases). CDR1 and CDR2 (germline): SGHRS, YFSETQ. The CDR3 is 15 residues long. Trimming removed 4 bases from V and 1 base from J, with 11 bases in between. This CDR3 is CASSVRVVNTGELFF. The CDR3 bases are TGCGCCAGCAGCGTCAGGGTGGTGAACACCGGGGAGCTGTTTTTT.

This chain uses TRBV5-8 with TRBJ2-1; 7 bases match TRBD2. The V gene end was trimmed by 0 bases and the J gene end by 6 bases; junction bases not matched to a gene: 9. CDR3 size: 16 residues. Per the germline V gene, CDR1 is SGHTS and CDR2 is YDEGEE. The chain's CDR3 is CASSLVSAGALNEQFF. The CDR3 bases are TGTGCCAGCAGCTTGGTTTCGGCGGGAGCTCTCAATGAGCAGTTCTTC.

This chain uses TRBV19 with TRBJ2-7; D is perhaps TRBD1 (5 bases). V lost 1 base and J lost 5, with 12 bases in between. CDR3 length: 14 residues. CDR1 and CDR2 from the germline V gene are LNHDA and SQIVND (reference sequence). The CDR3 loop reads CASSIGPGKHEQYF. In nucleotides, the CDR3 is TGTGCCAGTAGTATAGGTCCAGGGAAGCACGAGCAGTACTTC.

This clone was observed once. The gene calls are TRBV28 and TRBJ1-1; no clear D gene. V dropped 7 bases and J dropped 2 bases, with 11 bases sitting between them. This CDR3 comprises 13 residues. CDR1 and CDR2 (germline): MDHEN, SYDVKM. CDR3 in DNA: TGTGCCAGCACCCCCCCGGGAAACACTGAAGCTTTCTTT. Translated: CASTPPGNTEAFF.

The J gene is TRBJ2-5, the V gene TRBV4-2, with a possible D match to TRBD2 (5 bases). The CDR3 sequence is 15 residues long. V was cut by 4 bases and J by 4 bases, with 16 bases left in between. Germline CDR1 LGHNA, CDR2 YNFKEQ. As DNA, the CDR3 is TGTGCCAGCAGCCGAGTAGAGGGCTTCTCAGAGACCCAGTACTTC. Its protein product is CASSRVEGFSETQYF.